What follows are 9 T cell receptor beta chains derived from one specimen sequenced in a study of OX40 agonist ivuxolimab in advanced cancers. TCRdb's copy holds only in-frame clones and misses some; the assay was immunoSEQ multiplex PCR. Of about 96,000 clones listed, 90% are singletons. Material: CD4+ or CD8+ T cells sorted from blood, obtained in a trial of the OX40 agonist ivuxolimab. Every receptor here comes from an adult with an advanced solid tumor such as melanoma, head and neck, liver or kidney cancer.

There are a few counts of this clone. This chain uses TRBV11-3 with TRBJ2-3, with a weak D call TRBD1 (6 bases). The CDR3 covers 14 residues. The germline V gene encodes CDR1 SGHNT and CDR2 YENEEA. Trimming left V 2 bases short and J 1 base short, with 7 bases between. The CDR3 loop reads CASSLYRGTDTQYF. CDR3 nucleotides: TGTGCCAGCAGCTTATACAGGGGCACAGATACGCAGTATTTT. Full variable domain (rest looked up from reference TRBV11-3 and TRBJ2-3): EAGVVQSPRYKIIEKKQPVAFWCNPISGHNTLYWYLQNLGQGPELLIRYENEEAVDDSQLPKDRFSAERLKGVDSTLKIQPAELGDSAVYLCASSLYRGTDTQYFGPGTRLTVL.

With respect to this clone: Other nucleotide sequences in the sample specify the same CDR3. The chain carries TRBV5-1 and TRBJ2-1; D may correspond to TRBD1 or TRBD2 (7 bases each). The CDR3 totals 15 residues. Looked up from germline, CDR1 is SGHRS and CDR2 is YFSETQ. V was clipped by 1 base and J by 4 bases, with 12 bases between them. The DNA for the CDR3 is TGCGCCAGCAGCTTGTCAGGGGGGGCTTACAATGAGCAGTTCTTC. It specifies CASSLSGGAYNEQFF. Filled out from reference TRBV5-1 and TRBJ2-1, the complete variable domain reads KAGVTQTPRYLIKTRGQQVTLSCSPISGHRSVSWYQQTPGQGLQFLFEYFSETQRNKGNFPGRFSGRQFSNSRSEMNVSTLELGDSALYLCASSLSGGAYNEQFFGPGTRLTVL.

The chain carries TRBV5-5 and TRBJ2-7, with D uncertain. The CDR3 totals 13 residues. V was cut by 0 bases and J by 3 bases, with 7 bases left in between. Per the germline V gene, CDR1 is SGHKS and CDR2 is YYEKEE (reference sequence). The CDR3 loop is CASSLDPDYEQYF. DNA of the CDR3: TGTGCCAGCAGCTTGGATCCTGACTACGAGCAGTACTTC.

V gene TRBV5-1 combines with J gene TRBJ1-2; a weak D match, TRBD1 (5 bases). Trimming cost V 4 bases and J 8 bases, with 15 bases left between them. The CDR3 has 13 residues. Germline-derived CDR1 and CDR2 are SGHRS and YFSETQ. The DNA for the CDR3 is TGCGCCAGCAGCCCGGAAGGGGCCCAGGGCTACACCTTC. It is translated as CASSPEGAQGYTF.

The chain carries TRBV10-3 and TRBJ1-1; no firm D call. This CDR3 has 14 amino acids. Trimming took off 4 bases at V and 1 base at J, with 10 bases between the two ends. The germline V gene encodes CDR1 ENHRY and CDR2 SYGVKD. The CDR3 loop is CAISAFPRNTEAFF. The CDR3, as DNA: TGTGCCATCAGTGCCTTTCCCAGGAACACTGAAGCTTTCTTT.

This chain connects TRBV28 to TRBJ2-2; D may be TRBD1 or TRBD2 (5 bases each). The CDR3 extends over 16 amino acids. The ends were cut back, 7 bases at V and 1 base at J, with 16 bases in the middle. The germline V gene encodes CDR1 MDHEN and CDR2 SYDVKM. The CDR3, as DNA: TGTGCCAGCACCTTGTTCGGGACGCAGAACACCGGGGAGCTGTTTTTT. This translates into CASTLFGTQNTGELFF.

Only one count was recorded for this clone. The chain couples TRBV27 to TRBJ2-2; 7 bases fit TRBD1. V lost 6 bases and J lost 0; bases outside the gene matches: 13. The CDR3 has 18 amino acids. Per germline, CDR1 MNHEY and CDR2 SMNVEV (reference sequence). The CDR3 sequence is CASSLGAYRGANTGELFF. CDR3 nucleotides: TGTGCCAGCAGCCTGGGGGCCTACAGGGGTGCGAACACCGGGGAGCTGTTTTTT.

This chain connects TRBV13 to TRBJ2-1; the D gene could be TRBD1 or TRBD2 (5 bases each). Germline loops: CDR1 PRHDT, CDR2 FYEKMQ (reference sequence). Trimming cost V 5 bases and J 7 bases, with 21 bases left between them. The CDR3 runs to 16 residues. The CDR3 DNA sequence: TGTGCCAGCAGCGCTCTTTTCAGGGATCGGGAAAATGAGCAGTTCTTC. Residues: CASSALFRDRENEQFF.

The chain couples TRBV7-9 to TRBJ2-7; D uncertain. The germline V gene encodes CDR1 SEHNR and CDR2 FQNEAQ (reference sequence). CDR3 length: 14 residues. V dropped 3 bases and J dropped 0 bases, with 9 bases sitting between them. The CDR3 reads CASSLTVSSYEQYF. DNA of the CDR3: TGTGCCAGCAGCTTGACGGTAAGCTCCTACGAGCAGTACTTC.